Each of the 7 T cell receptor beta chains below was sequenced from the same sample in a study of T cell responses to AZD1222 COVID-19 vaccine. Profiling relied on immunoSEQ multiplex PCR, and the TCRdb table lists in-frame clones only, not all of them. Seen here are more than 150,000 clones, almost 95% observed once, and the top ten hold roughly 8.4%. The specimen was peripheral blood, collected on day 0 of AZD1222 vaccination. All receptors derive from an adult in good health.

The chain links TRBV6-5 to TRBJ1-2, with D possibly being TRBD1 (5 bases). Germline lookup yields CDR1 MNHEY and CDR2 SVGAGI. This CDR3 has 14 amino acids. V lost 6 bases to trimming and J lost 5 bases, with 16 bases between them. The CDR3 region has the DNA TGTGCCAGCAGAAAGGGGACGGTGCTTTATGGCTACACCTTC. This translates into CASRKGTVLYGYTF.

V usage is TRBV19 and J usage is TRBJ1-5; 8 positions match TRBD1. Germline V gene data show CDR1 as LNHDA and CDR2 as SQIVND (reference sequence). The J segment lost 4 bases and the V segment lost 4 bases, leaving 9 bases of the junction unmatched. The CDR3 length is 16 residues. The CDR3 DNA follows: TGTGCCAGTAGTAATCAGGGGGCCGGAGGGAATCAGCCCCAGCATTTT. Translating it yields CASSNQGAGGNQPQHF.

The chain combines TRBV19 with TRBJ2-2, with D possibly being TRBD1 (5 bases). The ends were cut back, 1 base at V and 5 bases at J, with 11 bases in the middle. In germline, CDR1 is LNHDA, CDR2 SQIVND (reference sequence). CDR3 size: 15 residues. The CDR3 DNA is TGTGCCAGTAGTATAGGCCAGGGAATTACCGGGGAGCTGTTTTTT. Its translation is CASSIGQGITGELFF.

The CDR3 DNA reads as TGTGCCAGCAGCTTCACAGGGGGTGAGATTGAGACCCAGTACTTC. It translates to CASSFTGGEIETQYF. This rearrangement joins TRBV7-6 to TRBJ2-5; 8 bases fit TRBD1. Germline V gene sequence: CDR1 SGHVS, CDR2 FNYEAQ. V lost 3 bases and J lost 5; bases outside the gene matches: 8. The CDR3 totals 15 residues.

The CDR3 DNA reads TGTGCCAGCAGGACCGGAGGCCTAACTGAAGCTTTCTTT. Translated, it gives CASRTGGLTEAFF. The chain is built from TRBV6-5 and TRBJ1-1; D is ambiguous. V was trimmed by 6 bases and J by 5 bases, leaving 13 bases between them. This CDR3 contains 13 residues. Germline lookup yields CDR1 MNHEY and CDR2 SVGAGI.

CDR3 region: CASSHLPGQGALEQYF. DNA for the CDR3: TGTGCCAGCAGCCACCTCCCGGGACAGGGGGCGTTAGAGCAGTACTTC. The gene calls are TRBV7-2 and TRBJ2-7; 12 positions agree with TRBD1. V gave up 5 bases and J gave up 7 bases; unmatched junction bases: 12. The CDR3 sequence is 16 residues long. Germline CDR1 and CDR2: SGHTA and FQGNSA.

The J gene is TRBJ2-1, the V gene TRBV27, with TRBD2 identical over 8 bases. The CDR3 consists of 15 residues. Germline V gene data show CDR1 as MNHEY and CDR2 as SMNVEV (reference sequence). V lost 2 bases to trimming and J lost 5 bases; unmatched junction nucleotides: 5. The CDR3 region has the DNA TGTGCCAGCAGTTTACTTAGCGGGATCAACAATGAGCAGTTCTTC. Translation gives CASSLLSGINNEQFF.